This T cell receptor (beta chain) was sequenced during a study of PD-1 blockade in classical Hodgkin lymphoma. Study-wide points: Diversity similar to that of newly diagnosed patients was seen at baseline in complete responders. By C4D1, CD4+ diversity increased significantly, especially in complete responders.

Sample time point: cycle 4 day 1 (C4D1), after less than 7 weeks of nivolumab. Each patient's relapse followed autologous stem cell transplantation, and brentuximab vedotin exposure varied. Complete response, partial response or progressive disease were the best responses. A word on this clone: The target antigen is unknown.

CDR3 size: 15 residues. Germline loops: CDR1 LNHDA, CDR2 SQIVND (reference sequence). The V end lost 5 bases, the J end lost 0 bases, and 13 bases lay between the germline ends. Only in-frame clones appear in the TCRdb table, and some are missing; sequencing was by immunoSEQ multiplex PCR. Of 100,000 or so clones listed, more than 70% are singletons. This clonotype was sampled from a human donor with classical Hodgkin lymphoma. The source was peripheral blood mononuclear cells (PBMCs), collected before the fourth cycle of nivolumab. The chain links TRBV19 to TRBJ1-1; unclear D gene. DNA for the CDR3: TGTGCCAGTAGTCCAAACCAGAACATGAACACTGAAGCTTTCTTT. As protein: CASSPNQNMNTEAFF.